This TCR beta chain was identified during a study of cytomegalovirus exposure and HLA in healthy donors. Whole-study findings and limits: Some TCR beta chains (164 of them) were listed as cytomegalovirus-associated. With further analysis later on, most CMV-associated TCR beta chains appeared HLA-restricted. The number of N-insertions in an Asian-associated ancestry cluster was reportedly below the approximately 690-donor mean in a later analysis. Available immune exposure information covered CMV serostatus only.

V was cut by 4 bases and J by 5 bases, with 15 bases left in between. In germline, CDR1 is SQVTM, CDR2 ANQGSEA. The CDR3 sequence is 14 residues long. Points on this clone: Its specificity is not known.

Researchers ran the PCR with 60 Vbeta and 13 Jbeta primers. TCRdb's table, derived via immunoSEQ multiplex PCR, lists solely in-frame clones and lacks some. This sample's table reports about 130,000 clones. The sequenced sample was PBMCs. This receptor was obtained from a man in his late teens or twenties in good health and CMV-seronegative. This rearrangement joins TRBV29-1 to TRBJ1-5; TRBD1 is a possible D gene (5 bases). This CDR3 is CSVAESGKDQPQHF. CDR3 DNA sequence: TGCAGCGTTGCGGAGTCAGGGAAGGATCAGCCCCAGCATTTT. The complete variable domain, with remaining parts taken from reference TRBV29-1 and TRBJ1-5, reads SAVISQKPSRDICQRGTSLTIQCQVDSQVTMMFWYRQQPGQSLTLIATANQGSEATYESGFVIDKFPISRPNLTFSTLTVSNMSPEDSSIYLCSVAESGKDQPQHFGDGTRLSIL.